This record concerns one T cell receptor beta chain sequence. The junction does not match germline at one end; this may be a read error. PCR primers comprised 60 Vbeta and 13 Jbeta primers. Clones were read by immunoSEQ multiplex PCR, and TCRdb kept only the in-frame ones, dropping some. The table records about 81,000 clones, just over 75% of them present only once. The entry originates in a study of cytomegalovirus exposure and HLA in healthy donors. In the study overall: Among 150 million to 200 million T cells, an earlier analysis found 117 million unique TCR beta sequences.

Germline V gene data show CDR1 as SGHNT and CDR2 as YENEEA. The CDR3 has 18 amino acids. The chain combines TRBV11-3 with TRBJ2-4; 9 positions match TRBD2. The receptor comes from a man aged 45-60 years in good health and CMV-seropositive. The specimen sequenced was PBMCs. The CDR3 DNA sequence: TGTGCCAGCAGCTTAGGAGGACTAGCGTCTCTAGCCAAAAACAGTCAGTACTTC. It yields the protein CASSLGGLASLAKNSQYF.